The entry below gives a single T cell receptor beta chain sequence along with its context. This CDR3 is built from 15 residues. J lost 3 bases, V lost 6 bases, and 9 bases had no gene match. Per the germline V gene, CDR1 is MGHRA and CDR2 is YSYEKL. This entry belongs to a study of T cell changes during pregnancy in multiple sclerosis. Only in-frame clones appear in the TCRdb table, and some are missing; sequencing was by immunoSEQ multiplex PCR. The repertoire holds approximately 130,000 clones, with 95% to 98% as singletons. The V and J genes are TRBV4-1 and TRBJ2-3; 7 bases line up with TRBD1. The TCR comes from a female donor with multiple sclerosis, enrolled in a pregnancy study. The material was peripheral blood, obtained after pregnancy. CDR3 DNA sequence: TGCGCCAGCAGGATAGACAGGGTATCTACAGATACGCAGTATTTT. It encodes CASRIDRVSTDTQYF.